This T cell receptor (beta chain) was sequenced during a study of blood T cell repertoires in COVID-19. Study overall: Samples taken during acute and convalescent COVID-19 were collected in the United States, Italy and Spain.

Assay: immunoSEQ multiplex PCR; the TCRdb copy retains only in-frame clones and omits some. In the table there are almost 200,000 clones, around four fifths of which are singletons. CDR1 SGHRS and CDR2 YFSETQ come from the germline V gene. The length of the CDR3 is 16 residues. V was pared by 5 bases and J by 2 bases, with 8 bases of the junction left unmatched. This receptor was taken from a man between 60 and 75 years old with COVID-19, enrolled during active disease. The sample consisted of peripheral blood. The chain joins TRBV5-1 to TRBJ2-2, with TRBD1 identical over 8 bases. The CDR3 DNA reads TGCGCCAGCAGTTATAGGACAGGGTTAAACACCGGGGAGCTGTTTTTT. It translates to CASSYRTGLNTGELFF.